This TCR beta chain was retrieved from a study of identical twins. General study results and limits: For out-of-frame alpha sequences shared by twins, low generation probability was in excess.

TCRdb recomputed calls from the 5' RACE reads with MiXCR, one row per CDR3 protein. The table shows 540,000 or so distinct CDR3 sequences, with around 22% occurring only once. CDR3 length equals 13 residues. CDR1 is ENHRY, CDR2 SYGVKD, per germline. V lost 3 bases and J lost 8, with 14 bases in between. This clonotype was observed a handful of times. Its target is not known. In addition, the sample was reused for a study of yellow fever vaccine responses in identical twins. From that study: Twins showed a vaccine T cell response that reportedly seemed partly convergent, partly personalized.

The source material was CD4+ T cells sorted from blood. The origin of this receptor is a woman aged 18-35 years in good health. The genes are TRBV10-3 and TRBJ2-7, with D maybe TRBD2 (5 bases). The DNA of the CDR3 is TGTGCCATCAGTGATCCGCAAGGGAGAAAGCAGTACGTC. Encoded protein: CAISDPQGRKQYV.